The present entry profiles one T cell receptor (beta chain) with its context. These data originate in a study of T-cell reconstitution after alpha-beta-depleted transplantation in children. Germline-derived CDR1 and CDR2 are SGHDT and YYEEEE. The germline V and J ends were trimmed by 7 bases and 1 base, with 12 bases remaining between them. This CDR3 is built from 15 residues. Molecular barcoding with unique molecular identifiers was used for the TCRbeta library. MiXCR, applied by TCRdb to the PCR reads, yields one record per CDR3 protein. The data contain about 340,000 distinct CDR3 sequences, 10% to 15% of them seen just once; the ten biggest clones take up 4% to 5.5%.

The clonotype comes from a human donor who donated a stem cell graft to a child with Fanconi anemia. This specimen consisted of PBMCs, obtained from the stem cell graft. V usage is TRBV5-6 and J usage is TRBJ2-6; possible D gene TRBD1, 5 bases. As DNA, the CDR3 is TGTGCCAGCTACCAGGGCGAGTCTGGGGCCAACGTCCTGACTTTC. Its translation: CASYQGESGANVLTF.